Shown below are 10 T cell receptor beta chains from a single sample sequenced in a study of blood T cell repertoires in COVID-19. The table came from immunoSEQ multiplex PCR; TCRdb's copy has only in-frame clones and leaves some out. The sample lists about 280,000 clones, roughly 85% occurring once. Sequencing input: peripheral blood. These receptors were taken from a woman aged 45-65 years who had recovered from COVID-19.

The J gene is TRBJ1-1, the V gene TRBV5-3, with 10 bases fitting TRBD1. TRBV5-3 is placed among ORFs of uncertain function. Germline trimming cut 4 bases from V and 7 bases from J; bases unmatched to any gene: 7. CDR3 length: 14 amino acids. In DNA, the CDR3 is TGTGCCAGAAGCCACCGGGACAGGGGTTTTGAAGCTTTCTTT. Translation gives CARSHRDRGFEAFF.

The sample holds one count of this clone. The chain recombines TRBV3-1 (or the pseudogene TRBV3-2) with TRBJ1-1; possible D gene TRBD1, 5 bases. Germline-derived CDR1 and CDR2 are LGHDT and YNNKEL (reference sequence). CDR3 length equals 14 residues. V lost 8 bases and J 5 bases, leaving 18 bases between the germline ends. This chain's CDR3 is CASHSQGMETEAFF. The CDR3 DNA reads as TGTGCCAGCCACTCTCAGGGTATGGAGACTGAAGCTTTCTTT.

The chain joins TRBV5-1 to TRBJ2-1; 9 nucleotides agree with TRBD2. The germline V gene encodes CDR1 SGHRS and CDR2 YFSETQ. The CDR3 consists of 15 residues. After removal of 0 bases from V and 5 bases from J, the junction contained 3 bases not matched to a gene. The chain's CDR3 is CASSLEPSGNNEQFF. CDR3 sequence (DNA): TGCGCCAGCAGCTTGGAGCCTAGCGGGAACAATGAGCAGTTCTTC.

The chain joins TRBV3-1 (or the pseudogene TRBV3-2) to TRBJ2-3; TRBD2 aligns across 13 bases. Trimming removed 0 bases from V and 6 bases from J; junction bases left unmatched: 15. The CDR3 length is 20 residues. In germline, CDR1 is LGHDT, CDR2 YNNKEL (reference sequence). CDR3 residues: CASSQDPIIGTSGVRDTQYF. The CDR3 DNA reads TGTGCCAGCAGCCAAGACCCTATTATCGGGACTAGCGGGGTCAGGGATACGCAGTATTTT.

Only one count was recorded for this clone. The chain links TRBV5-1 to TRBJ2-1, with D possibly being TRBD2 (5 bases). The V end lost 2 bases, the J end lost 7 bases, and 19 bases lay between the germline ends. The CDR3 has 16 amino acids. In germline, CDR1 is SGHRS, CDR2 YFSETQ. Here the CDR3 DNA reads TGCGCCAGCAGCTTCCGGAGGACCACGACCGGAAATGAGCAGTTCTTC. This sequence encodes CASSFRRTTTGNEQFF.

The genes are TRBV9 and TRBJ1-4; 7 bases align to TRBD1. After removal of 1 base from V and 4 bases from J, the junction contained 4 bases not matched to a gene. CDR1 and CDR2 from the germline V gene are SGDLS and YYNGEE. This CDR3 comprises 15 residues. CDR3 DNA: TGTGCCAGCAGCGTAAAGGGACAGCTTAATGAAAAACTGTTTTTT. Protein: CASSVKGQLNEKLFF.

The V and J genes are TRBV9 and TRBJ2-2; D gene unclear. Germline CDR1 reads SGDLS; CDR2 reads YYNGEE. Trimming stripped 4 bases from V and 0 bases from J, with 16 bases between. The CDR3 spans 17 residues. As DNA, the CDR3 is TGTGCCAGCAGCCCTCGCGCGGTAGCCCCGAACACCGGGGAGCTGTTTTTT. It translates to CASSPRAVAPNTGELFF.

The chain links TRBV18 to TRBJ2-3; 7 positions match TRBD2. Looked up from germline, CDR1 is KGHSH and CDR2 is LQKENI. The CDR3 is 15 residues long. V gave up 6 bases and J gave up 2 bases; unmatched junction bases: 8. CDR3 sequence reads: CASSPRGGTTDTQYF. CDR3 sequence (DNA): TGTGCCAGCTCTCCCCGGGGAGGGACCACAGATACGCAGTATTTT.

This clone was recorded a few times. The V gene is TRBV27, the J gene TRBJ2-3; D ambiguous. The V end lost 6 bases, the J end lost 3 bases, and 10 bases lay between the germline ends. The CDR3 is 13 residues long. Germline lookup yields CDR1 MNHEY and CDR2 SMNVEV (reference sequence). The CDR3 nucleotides are TGTGCCAGCAGGATTAGTTGGACAGATACGCAGTATTTT. Protein product: CASRISWTDTQYF.

This clone appeared a few times. The chain employs TRBV5-1 and TRBJ2-7; 11 nucleotides match TRBD2. This CDR3 comprises 14 residues. The junction had 5 bases not matched to a gene; V was cut back by 4 bases and J by 5 bases. Germline assignment: CDR1 SGHRS and CDR2 YFSETQ. The CDR3 is CASSAGLAGHEQYF. As DNA, the CDR3 is TGCGCCAGCAGCGCTGGACTAGCGGGCCACGAGCAGTACTTC.